This TCR beta chain comes out of a study of blood T cell repertoires in COVID-19. Whole-study context: PBMCs, B-cell-depleted T cells, or T cells were the source of the cDNA or gDNA that made up the material.

In the authors' methods: Estimation of nucleated cell counts was performed using reference gene primer amplification. Clones were read by immunoSEQ multiplex PCR, and TCRdb kept only the in-frame ones, dropping some. The V and J calls and the clone size are those of that table, but D and trimming were determined from the DNA. The sample includes 250,000 or so clones, 75% to 90% of them seen just once. V gave up 3 bases and J gave up 1 base; unmatched junction bases: 12. Germline V gene lookup returns CDR1 MDHEN and CDR2 SYDVKM. The CDR3 runs to 17 residues. Followed longitudinally, the Seattle patients had been enrolled during active infection.

Material for sequencing was peripheral blood. The source of this sequence is a man younger than 45 with COVID-19, enrolled during active disease. The V call is TRBV28, the J call TRBJ2-7; 7 bases fit TRBD2. The CDR3 reads CASSLPKMGEGSYEQYF. For the CDR3, the DNA is TGTGCCAGCAGTTTGCCAAAAATGGGGGAGGGGTCCTACGAGCAGTACTTC.